The entry below describes one T cell receptor beta chain. Its specificity is not known. Both 60 Vbeta primers and 13 Jbeta primers went into the PCR. Generated by immunoSEQ multiplex PCR, the TCRdb table keeps only in-frame clones and is missing some. The table has just over 200,000 clones, more than 75% seen once; the top ten hold 2.7%. The data stem from a study of cytomegalovirus exposure and HLA in healthy donors. Notes on the study in general: The authors listed around 150 TCR beta chains as cytomegalovirus-associated. A missense variant in DCLRE1C was later tied to TCR beta V- and J-gene trimming. Most TCR sequences were seen very rarely across donors, but some public TCRs occurred in many.

The CDR3 loop spans 14 amino acids. In germline, CDR1 is SNHLY, CDR2 FYNNEI. With 7 bases removed from V and 4 bases from J, the gap between germline ends came to 17 bases. The receptor comes from a woman between 40 and 50 years old in good health and CMV-seronegative. V gene TRBV2 combines with J gene TRBJ2-7, with D perhaps TRBD1 (6 bases). The sample was PBMCs. CDR3 bases: TGTGCCAGCAAACAGGGTGCGATTGATTACGAGCAGTACTTC. It translates to CASKQGAIDYEQYF.